This record concerns one T cell receptor beta chain sequence. Its antigen is unidentified. Sequencing was performed with immunoSEQ multiplex PCR; in TCRdb, only in-frame clones are kept and a portion is missing. This sample yields about 120,000 clones, of which 70% to 90% are seen a single time; around 3% belongs to the top ten. The data were taken from a study of T cell responses to AZD1222 COVID-19 vaccine. The study, taken as a whole, reports: Sampling captured repertoires only after the peak T cell response. Two AZD1222 administrations were followed by greater Spike-specific TCR breadth and depth.

CDR1 and CDR2 from the germline V gene are SGHRS and YFSETQ. The CDR3 runs to 16 residues. Trimming took off 1 base at V and 1 base at J, with 14 bases between the two ends. The source of this sequence is an adult who received the AZD1222 COVID-19 vaccine. This sequence joins TRBV5-1 and TRBJ1-1; no clear D. Material: peripheral blood, obtained 28 days after the second AZD1222 dose. CDR3 region: CASSLLGRGGNTEAFF. For the CDR3, the DNA is TGCGCCAGCAGCTTGTTGGGCCGGGGTGGGAACACTGAAGCTTTCTTT.